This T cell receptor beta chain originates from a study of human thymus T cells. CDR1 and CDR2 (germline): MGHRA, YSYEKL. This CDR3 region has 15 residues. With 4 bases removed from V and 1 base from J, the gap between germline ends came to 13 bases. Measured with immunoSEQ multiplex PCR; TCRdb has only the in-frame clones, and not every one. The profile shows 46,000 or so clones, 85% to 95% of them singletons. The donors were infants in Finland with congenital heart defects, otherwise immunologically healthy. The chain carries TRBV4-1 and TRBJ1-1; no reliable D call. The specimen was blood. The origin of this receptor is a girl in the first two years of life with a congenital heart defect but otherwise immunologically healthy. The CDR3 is CASSPPGRGNTEAFF. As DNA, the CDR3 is TGCGCCAGCAGCCCCCCCGGACGGGGGAACACTGAAGCTTTCTTT.